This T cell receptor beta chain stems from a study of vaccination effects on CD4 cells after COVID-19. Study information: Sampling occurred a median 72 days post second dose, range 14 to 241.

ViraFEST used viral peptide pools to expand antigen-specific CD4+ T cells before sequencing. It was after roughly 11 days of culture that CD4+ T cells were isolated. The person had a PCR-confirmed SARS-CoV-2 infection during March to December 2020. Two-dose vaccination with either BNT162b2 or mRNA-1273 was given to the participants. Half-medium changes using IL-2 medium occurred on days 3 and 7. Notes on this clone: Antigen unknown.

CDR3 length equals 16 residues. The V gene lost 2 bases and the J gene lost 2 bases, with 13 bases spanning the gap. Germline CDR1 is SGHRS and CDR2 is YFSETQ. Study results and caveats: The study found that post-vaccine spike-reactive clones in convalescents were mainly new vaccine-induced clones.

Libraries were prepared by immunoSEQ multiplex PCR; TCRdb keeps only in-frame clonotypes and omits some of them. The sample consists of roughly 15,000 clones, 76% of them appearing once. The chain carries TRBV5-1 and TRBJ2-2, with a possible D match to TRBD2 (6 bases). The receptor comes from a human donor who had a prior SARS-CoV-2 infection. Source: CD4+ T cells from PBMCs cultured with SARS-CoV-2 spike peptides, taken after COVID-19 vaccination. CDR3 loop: CASSLNAGSNTGELFF. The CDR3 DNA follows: TGCGCCAGCAGCTTAAACGCGGGGAGCAACACCGGGGAGCTGTTTTTT.